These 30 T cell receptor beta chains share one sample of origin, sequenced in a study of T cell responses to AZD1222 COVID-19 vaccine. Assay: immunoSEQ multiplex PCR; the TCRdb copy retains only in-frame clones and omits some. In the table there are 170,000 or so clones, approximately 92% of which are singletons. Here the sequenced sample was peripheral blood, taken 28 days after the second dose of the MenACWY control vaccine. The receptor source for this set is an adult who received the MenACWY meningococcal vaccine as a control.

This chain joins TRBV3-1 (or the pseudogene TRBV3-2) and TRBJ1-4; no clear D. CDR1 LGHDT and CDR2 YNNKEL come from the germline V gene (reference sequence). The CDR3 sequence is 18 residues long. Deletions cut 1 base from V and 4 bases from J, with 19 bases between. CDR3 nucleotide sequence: TGTGCCAGCAGCCAAGTTTCATCGGGTCCTGCCTATAATGAAAAACTGTTTTTT. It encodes CASSQVSSGPAYNEKLFF.

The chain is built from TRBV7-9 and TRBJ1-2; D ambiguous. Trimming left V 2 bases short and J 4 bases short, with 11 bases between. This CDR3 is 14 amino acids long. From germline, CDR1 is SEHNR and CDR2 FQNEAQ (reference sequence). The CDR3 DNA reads TGTGCCAGCAGCTTATCCCACTTGGGCTATGGCTACACCTTC. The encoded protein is CASSLSHLGYGYTF.

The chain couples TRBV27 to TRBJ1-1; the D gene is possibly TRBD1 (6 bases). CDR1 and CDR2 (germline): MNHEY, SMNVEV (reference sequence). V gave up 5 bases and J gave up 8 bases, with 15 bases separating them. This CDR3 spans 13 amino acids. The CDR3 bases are TGTGCCAGCAGTCCCGGGACACGCCTCGAAGCTTTCTTT. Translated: CASSPGTRLEAFF.

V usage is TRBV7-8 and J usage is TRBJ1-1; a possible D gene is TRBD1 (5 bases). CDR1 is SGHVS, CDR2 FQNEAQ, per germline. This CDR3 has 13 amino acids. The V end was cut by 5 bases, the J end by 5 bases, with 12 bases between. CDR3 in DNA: TGTGCCAGCAGCCCCCCCAGGGTAACTGAAGCTTTCTTT. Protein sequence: CASSPPRVTEAFF.

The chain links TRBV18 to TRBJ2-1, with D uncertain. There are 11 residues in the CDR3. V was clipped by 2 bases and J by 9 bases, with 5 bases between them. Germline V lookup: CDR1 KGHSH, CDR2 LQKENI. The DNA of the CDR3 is TGTGCCAGCTCACCAGGACCTGAGCAGTTCTTC. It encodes CASSPGPEQFF.

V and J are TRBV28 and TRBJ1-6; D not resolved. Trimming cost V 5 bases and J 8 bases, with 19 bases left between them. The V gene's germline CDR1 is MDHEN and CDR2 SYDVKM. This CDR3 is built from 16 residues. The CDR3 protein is CASSASSVLSDSPLHF. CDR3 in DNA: TGTGCCAGCAGTGCAAGCAGCGTACTATCGGATTCACCCCTCCACTTT.

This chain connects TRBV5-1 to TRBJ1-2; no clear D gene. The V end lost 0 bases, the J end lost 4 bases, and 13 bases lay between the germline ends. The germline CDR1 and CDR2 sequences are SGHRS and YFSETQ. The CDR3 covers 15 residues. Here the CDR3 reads CASSLERHSGYGYTF. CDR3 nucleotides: TGCGCCAGCAGCTTGGAGAGGCACTCCGGCTATGGCTACACCTTC. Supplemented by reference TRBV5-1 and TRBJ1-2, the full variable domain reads KAGVTQTPRYLIKTRGQQVTLSCSPISGHRSVSWYQQTPGQGLQFLFEYFSETQRNKGNFPGRFSGRQFSNSRSEMNVSTLELGDSALYLCASSLERHSGYGYTFGSGTRLTVV.

The CDR3 sequence is CAWSVQGPGERHF. The CDR3 bases are TGTGCCTGGAGTGTACAGGGGCCAGGGGAGCGGCATTTT. V is TRBV30 and J is TRBJ1-5, with 7 positions matching TRBD1. J gave up 15 bases and V 0 bases, and 11 bases lay outside the gene matches. CDR3 size: 13 residues. The germline gives CDR1 GTSNPN, CDR2 SVGIG (reference sequence).

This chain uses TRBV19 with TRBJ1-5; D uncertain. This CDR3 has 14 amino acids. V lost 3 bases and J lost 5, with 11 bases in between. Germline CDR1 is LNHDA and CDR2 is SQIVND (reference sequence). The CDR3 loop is CASSISGPYQPQHF. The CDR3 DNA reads TGTGCCAGTAGTATCTCTGGGCCTTATCAGCCCCAGCATTTT.

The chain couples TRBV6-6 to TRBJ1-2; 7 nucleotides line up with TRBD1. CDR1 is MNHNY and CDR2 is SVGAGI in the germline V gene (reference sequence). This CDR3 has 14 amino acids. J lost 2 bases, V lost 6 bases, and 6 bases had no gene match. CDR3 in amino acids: CASRRQGGNYGYTF. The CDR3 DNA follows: TGTGCCAGCAGGAGACAGGGAGGCAACTATGGCTACACCTTC.

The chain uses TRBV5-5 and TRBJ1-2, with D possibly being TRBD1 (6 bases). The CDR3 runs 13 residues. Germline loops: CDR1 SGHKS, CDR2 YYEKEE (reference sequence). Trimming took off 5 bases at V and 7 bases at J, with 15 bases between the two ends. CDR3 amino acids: CASSQQGSGGYTF. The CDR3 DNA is TGTGCCAGCAGTCAACAGGGAAGTGGTGGCTACACCTTC.

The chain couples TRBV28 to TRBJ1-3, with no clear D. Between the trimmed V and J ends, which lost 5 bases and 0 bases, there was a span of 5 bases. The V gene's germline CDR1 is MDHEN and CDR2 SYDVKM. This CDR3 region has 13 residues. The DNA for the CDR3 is TGTGCCAGCAGTCCTCGCTCTGGAAACACCATATATTTT. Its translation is CASSPRSGNTIYF.

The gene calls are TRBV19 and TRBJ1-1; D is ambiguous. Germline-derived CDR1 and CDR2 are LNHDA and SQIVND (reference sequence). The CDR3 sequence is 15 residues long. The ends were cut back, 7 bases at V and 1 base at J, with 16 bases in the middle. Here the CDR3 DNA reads TGTGCCAGTATTGATGGGAGCGAGTCGAACACTGAAGCTTTCTTT. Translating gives CASIDGSESNTEAFF.

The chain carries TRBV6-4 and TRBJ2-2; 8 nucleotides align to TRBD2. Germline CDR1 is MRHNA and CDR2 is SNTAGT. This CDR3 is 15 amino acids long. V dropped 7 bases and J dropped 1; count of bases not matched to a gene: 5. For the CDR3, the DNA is TGTGCCAGCACCAGGAGCGGGGGGAACACCGGGGAGCTGTTTTTT. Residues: CASTRSGGNTGELFF.

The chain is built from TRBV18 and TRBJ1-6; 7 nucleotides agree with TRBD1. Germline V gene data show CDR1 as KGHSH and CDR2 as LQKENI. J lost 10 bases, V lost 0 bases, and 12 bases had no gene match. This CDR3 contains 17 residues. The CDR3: CASSPPGGLRGSSPLHF. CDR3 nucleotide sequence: TGTGCCAGCTCACCACCAGGGGGCTTAAGGGGCAGCTCACCCCTCCACTTT.

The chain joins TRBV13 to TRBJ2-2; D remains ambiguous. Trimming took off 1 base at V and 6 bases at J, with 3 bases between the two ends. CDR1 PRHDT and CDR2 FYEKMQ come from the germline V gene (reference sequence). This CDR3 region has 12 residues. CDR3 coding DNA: TGTGCCAGCAGCTTAGCGCCCGGGGAGCTGTTTTTT. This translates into CASSLAPGELFF.

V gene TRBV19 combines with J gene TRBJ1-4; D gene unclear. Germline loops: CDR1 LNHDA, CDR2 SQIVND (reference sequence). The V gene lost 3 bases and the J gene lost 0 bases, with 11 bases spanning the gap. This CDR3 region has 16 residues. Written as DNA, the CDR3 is TGTGCCAGTAGTATTCAACACCTGGCAACTAATGAAAAACTGTTTTTT. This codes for CASSIQHLATNEKLFF.

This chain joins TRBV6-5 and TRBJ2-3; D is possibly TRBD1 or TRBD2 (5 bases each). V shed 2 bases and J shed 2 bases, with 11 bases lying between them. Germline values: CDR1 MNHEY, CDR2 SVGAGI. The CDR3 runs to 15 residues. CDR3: CASSYRGAVTDTQYF. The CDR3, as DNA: TGTGCCAGCAGTTACCGAGGGGCAGTCACAGATACGCAGTATTTT.

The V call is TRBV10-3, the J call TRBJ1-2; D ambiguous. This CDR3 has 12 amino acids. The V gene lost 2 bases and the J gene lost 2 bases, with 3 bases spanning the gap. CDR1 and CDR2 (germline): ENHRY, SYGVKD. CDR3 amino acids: CAISEENYGYTF. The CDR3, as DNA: TGTGCCATCAGTGAGGAGAACTATGGCTACACCTTC.

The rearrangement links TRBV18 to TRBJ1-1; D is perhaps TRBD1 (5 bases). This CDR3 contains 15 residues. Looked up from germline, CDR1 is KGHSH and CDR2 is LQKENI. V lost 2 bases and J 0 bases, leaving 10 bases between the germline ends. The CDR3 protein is CASSPVAQVNTEAFF. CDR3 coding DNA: TGTGCCAGCTCACCAGTCGCACAGGTGAACACTGAAGCTTTCTTT.

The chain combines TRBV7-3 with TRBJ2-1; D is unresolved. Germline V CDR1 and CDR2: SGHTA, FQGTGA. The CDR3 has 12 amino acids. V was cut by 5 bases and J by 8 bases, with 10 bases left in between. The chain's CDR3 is CASSLHGHEQFF. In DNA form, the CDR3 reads TGTGCCAGCAGCCTCCACGGGCATGAGCAGTTCTTC.

CDR3 bases: TGTGCCAGCAGCGGGGGGGGACTAGCGACTTACAATGAGCAGTTCTTC. Encoded protein: CASSGGGLATYNEQFF. The gene calls are TRBV7-2 and TRBJ2-1, with 10 bases that match TRBD2. Losses at the gene ends were 5 bases for V and 4 bases for J; bases not matched to a gene: 8. Germline loops: CDR1 SGHTA, CDR2 FQGNSA. CDR3 length: 16 residues.

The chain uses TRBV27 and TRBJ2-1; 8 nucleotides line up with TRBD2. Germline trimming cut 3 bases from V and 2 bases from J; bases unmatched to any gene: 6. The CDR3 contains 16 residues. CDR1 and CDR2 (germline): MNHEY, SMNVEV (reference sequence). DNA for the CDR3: TGTGCCAGCAGTTTTGAAGCGGGGGCCCCCTACAATGAGCAGTTCTTC. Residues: CASSFEAGAPYNEQFF.

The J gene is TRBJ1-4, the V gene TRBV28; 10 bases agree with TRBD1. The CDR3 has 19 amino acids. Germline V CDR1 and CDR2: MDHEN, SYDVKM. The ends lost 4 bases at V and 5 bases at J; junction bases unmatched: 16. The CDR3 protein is CASSSLLRDRGGKNEKLFF. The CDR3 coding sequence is TGTGCCAGCAGTTCCTTACTACGGGACAGGGGAGGGAAAAATGAAAAACTGTTTTTT.

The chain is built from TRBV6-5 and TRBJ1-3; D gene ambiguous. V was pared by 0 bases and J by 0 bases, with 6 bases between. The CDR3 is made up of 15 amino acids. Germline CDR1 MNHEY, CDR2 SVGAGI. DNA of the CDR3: TGTGCCAGCAGTTACTCTCCAGGCTCTGGAAACACCATATATTTT. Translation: CASSYSPGSGNTIYF.

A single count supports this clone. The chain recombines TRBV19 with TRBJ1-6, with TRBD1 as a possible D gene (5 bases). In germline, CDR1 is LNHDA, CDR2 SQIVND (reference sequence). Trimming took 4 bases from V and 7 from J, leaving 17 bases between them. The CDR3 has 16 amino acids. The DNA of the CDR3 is TGTGCCAGTAGTAGGGAACCGGGACTCCCGAATTCACCCCTCCACTTT. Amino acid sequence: CASSREPGLPNSPLHF.

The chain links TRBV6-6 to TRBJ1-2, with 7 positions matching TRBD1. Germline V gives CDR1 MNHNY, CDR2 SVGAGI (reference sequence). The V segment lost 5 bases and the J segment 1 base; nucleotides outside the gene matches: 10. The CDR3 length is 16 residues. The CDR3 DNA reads TGTGCCAGCAGTAGGTACGGGGACAGAGATAACTATGGCTACACCTTC. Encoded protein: CASSRYGDRDNYGYTF.

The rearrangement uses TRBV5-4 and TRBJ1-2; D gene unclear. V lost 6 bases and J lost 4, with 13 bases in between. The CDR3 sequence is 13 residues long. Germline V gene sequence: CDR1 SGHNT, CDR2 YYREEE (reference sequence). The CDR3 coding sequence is TGTGCCAGCACTGCAGGACTTGGCTATGGCTACACCTTC. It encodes CASTAGLGYGYTF.

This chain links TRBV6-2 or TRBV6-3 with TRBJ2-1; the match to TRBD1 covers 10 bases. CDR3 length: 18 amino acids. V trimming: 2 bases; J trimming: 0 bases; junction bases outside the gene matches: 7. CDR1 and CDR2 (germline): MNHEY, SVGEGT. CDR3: CASSYPSGQGVSYNEQFF. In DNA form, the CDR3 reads TGTGCCAGCAGTTACCCGAGCGGACAGGGGGTCTCCTACAATGAGCAGTTCTTC.

CDR3 sequence reads: CASSTAGGRSNTQYF. The DNA for the CDR3 is TGCGCCAGCAGTACCGCGGGGGGGCGGTCGAATACGCAGTATTTT. The chain joins TRBV10-2 to TRBJ2-3; TRBD2 matches 9 bases. This CDR3 spans 15 amino acids. The germline gives CDR1 WSHSY, CDR2 SAAADI. V gave up 5 bases and J gave up 7 bases; unmatched junction bases: 10.